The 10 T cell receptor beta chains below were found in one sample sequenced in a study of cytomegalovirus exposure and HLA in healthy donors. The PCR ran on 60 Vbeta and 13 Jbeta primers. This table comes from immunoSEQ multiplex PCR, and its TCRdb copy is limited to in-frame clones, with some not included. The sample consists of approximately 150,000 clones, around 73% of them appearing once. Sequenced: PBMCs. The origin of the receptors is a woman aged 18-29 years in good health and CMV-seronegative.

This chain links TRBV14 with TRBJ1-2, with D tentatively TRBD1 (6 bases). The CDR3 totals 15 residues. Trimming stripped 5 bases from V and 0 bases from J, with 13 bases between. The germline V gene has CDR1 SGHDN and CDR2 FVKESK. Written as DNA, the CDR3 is TGTGCCAGCAGCTTTGGGGGCCGAGCTAACTATGGCTACACCTTC. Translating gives CASSFGGRANYGYTF.

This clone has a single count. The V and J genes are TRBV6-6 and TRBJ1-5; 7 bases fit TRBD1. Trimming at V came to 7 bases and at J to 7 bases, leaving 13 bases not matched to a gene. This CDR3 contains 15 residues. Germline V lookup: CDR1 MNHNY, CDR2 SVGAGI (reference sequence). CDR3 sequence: CASTEYRGVTQPQHF. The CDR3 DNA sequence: TGTGCCAGCACTGAATACAGGGGAGTAACCCAGCCCCAGCATTTT.

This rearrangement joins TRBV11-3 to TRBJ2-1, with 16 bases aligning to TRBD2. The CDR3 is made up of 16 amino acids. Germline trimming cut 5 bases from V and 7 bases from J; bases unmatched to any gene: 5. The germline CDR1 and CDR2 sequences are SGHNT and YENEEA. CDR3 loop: CASSPPGLAGGNEQFF. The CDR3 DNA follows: TGTGCCAGCAGCCCCCCGGGACTAGCGGGAGGGAATGAGCAGTTCTTC.

The CDR3 spells CASSTRTGLVYNSNQPQHF. Here the CDR3 DNA reads TGTGCCAGCAGTACTCGGACAGGGTTGGTGTACAATAGCAATCAGCCCCAGCATTTT. This rearrangement joins TRBV2 to TRBJ1-5; 8 bases are a match to TRBD1. This CDR3 region has 19 residues. With V trimmed by 5 bases and J by 0 bases, 15 bases remained unmatched. Looked up from germline, CDR1 is SNHLY and CDR2 is FYNNEI.

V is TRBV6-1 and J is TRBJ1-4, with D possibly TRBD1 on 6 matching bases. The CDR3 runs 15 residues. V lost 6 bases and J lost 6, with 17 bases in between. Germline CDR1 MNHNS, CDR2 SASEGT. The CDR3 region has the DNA TGTGCCAGCAGCCGAAGGGGGGGGGTTGATGAAAAACTGTTTTTT. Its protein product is CASSRRGGVDEKLFF.

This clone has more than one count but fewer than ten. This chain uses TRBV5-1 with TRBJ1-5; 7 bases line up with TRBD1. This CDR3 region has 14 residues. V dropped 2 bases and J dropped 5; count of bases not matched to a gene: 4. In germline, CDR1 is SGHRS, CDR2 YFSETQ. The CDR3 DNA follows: TGCGCCAGCAGCTTTGGGACAGTAGATCAGCCCCAGCATTTT. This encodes CASSFGTVDQPQHF.

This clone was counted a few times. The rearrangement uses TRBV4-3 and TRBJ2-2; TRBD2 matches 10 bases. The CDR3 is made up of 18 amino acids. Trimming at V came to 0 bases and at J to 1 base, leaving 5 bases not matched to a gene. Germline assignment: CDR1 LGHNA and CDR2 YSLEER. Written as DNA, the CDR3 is TGCGCCAGCAGCCAAGATCCTAGCGGGGGCCTGAACACCGGGGAGCTGTTTTTT. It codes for CASSQDPSGGLNTGELFF.

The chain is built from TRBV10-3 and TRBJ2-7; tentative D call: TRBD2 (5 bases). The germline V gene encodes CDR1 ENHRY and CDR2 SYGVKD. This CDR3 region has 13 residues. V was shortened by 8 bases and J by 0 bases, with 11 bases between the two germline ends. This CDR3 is CAIGGILSYEQYF. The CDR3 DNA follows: TGTGCCATCGGAGGAATTCTCTCCTACGAGCAGTACTTC.

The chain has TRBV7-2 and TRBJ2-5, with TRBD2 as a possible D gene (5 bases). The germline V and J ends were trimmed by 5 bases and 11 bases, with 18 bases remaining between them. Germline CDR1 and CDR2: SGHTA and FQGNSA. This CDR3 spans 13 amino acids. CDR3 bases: TGTGCCAGCAGCCGAAGTGGTTCGGACTCTCAGTACTTC. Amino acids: CASSRSGSDSQYF.

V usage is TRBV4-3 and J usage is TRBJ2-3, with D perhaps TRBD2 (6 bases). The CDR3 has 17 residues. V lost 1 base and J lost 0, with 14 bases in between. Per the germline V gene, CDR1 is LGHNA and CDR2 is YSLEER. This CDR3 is CASSQGGLATSTDTQYF. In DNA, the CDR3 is TGCGCCAGCAGCCAAGGAGGGCTAGCGACTAGCACAGATACGCAGTATTTT.